One sample yielded the 21 T cell receptor beta chains listed below, sequenced in a study of blood T cell repertoires in COVID-19. Generated by immunoSEQ multiplex PCR, the TCRdb table keeps only in-frame clones and is missing some. The repertoire has a few hundred thousand clones, about 87% of them found once; the top ten carry around 3.5%. The sequencing sample was made of peripheral blood. These receptors originate from a woman in her thirties or forties with acute or convalescent COVID-19.

V usage is TRBV5-4 and J usage is TRBJ1-2; 7 bases line up with TRBD1. V gave up 4 bases and J gave up 0 bases; unmatched junction bases: 15. The CDR3 covers 18 residues. In germline, CDR1 is SGHNT, CDR2 YYREEE (reference sequence). CDR3 sequence (DNA): TGTGCCAGCAGCCAGGGAAGACAGGGACCTCGGGCTAACTATGGCTACACCTTC. Its translation is CASSQGRQGPRANYGYTF. The full variable domain, in which reference TRBV5-4 and TRBJ1-2 provide the parts outside the CDR3, is ETGVTQSPTHLIKTRGQQVTLRCSSQSGHNTVSWYQQALGQGPQFIFQYYREEENGRGNFPPRFSGLQFPNYSSELNVNALELDDSALYLCASSQGRQGPRANYGYTFGSGTRLTVV.

With respect to this clone: At one end, the junction sequence differs from germline, possibly due to a read error. The V gene is TRBV19, the J gene TRBJ2-2, with 10 bases aligning to TRBD1. The CDR3 is made up of 15 amino acids. Germline V gene lookup returns CDR1 LNHDA and CDR2 SQIVND (reference sequence). In nucleotides, the CDR3 is TGTGCCAGTAGACTAGGACAGGGGGACCTCGGGAAGCTGTTTTTT. Translation gives CASRLGQGDLGKLFF.

The gene calls are TRBV28 and TRBJ1-3, with TRBD1 matching 7 bases. Germline V CDR1 and CDR2: MDHEN, SYDVKM. V lost 2 bases and J lost 2; bases outside the gene matches: 6. This CDR3 has 16 residues. The CDR3 region is CASSLVTGKPGNTIYF. The CDR3 DNA reads as TGTGCCAGCAGTTTAGTGACAGGGAAGCCTGGAAACACCATATATTTT. The full variable domain, rest sourced from reference TRBV28 and TRBJ1-3, is DVKVTQSSRYLVKRTGEKVFLECVQDMDHENMFWYRQDPGLGLRLIYFSYDVKMKEKGDIPEGYSVSREKKERFSLILESASTNQTSMYLCASSLVTGKPGNTIYFGEGSWLTVV.

This clone was seen only once. V is TRBV11-2 and J is TRBJ1-2; 9 nucleotides agree with TRBD1. CDR1 and CDR2 from the germline V gene are SGHAT and FQNNGV. Trimming took 1 base from V and 8 from J; bases not matched to a gene: 8. This CDR3 spans 15 amino acids. CDR3 sequence: CASSLGATGGKGYTF. The CDR3 region has the DNA TGTGCCAGCAGCTTAGGGGCGACAGGGGGGAAAGGCTACACCTTC.

The chain couples TRBV29-1 to TRBJ1-2; 7 bases align to TRBD1. The CDR3 spans 13 residues. Losses at the gene ends were 7 bases for V and 5 bases for J; bases not matched to a gene: 10. CDR1 is SQVTM, CDR2 ANQGSEA, per germline. CDR3 nucleotide sequence: TGCAGCGACCTGCCGGGACAGAGATATGGCTACACCTTC. Translated: CSDLPGQRYGYTF.

The chain couples TRBV5-6 to TRBJ1-2; TRBD1 aligns across 10 bases. Germline CDR1 SGHDT, CDR2 YYEEEE. After removal of 4 bases from V and 5 bases from J, the junction contained 5 bases not matched to a gene. The CDR3 length is 14 residues. The CDR3 DNA reads as TGTGCCAGCAGCATAGGACAGGGGGTTTATGGCTACACCTTC. This encodes CASSIGQGVYGYTF.

This chain connects TRBV24-1 to TRBJ2-1; 8 bases align to TRBD2. The germline V gene has CDR1 KGHDR and CDR2 SFDVKD. Trimming removed 0 bases from V and 0 bases from J; junction bases left unmatched: 6. This CDR3 spans 18 amino acids. This CDR3 reads CATSDLRLANNSYNEQFF. DNA for the CDR3: TGTGCCACCAGTGATTTGCGACTAGCGAATAACTCCTACAATGAGCAGTTCTTC.

The rearrangement links TRBV6-5 to TRBJ1-2; possible D gene TRBD1, 6 bases. The germline V and J ends were trimmed by 6 bases and 5 bases, with 13 bases remaining between them. Germline V gives CDR1 MNHEY, CDR2 SVGAGI. The CDR3 runs 13 residues. The CDR3 loop is CASRGGVSYGYTF. CDR3 bases: TGTGCCAGCAGAGGGGGAGTTTCTTATGGCTACACCTTC.

This chain links TRBV6-1 with TRBJ1-4; D unclear. V dropped 3 bases and J dropped 7 bases, with 12 bases sitting between them. Germline V gene lookup returns CDR1 MNHNS and CDR2 SASEGT. This CDR3 spans 14 amino acids. DNA of the CDR3: TGTGCCAGCAGTGAGGTAGATAATGGTGAAAAACTGTTTTTT. It translates to CASSEVDNGEKLFF.

This clone was counted once. The gene calls are TRBV5-1 and TRBJ1-3, with 8 bases identical to TRBD1. J gave up 4 bases and V 4 bases, and 4 bases lay outside the gene matches. Germline lookup yields CDR1 SGHRS and CDR2 YFSETQ. The CDR3 spans 14 residues. Here the CDR3 reads CASSGQGSGNTIYF. The CDR3 nucleotides read TGCGCCAGCAGCGGACAGGGCTCCGGAAACACCATATATTTT.

This chain joins TRBV4-2 and TRBJ2-5; 10 bases are shared with TRBD1. V lost 0 bases and J lost 2; bases outside the gene matches: 9. CDR1 and CDR2 from the germline V gene are LGHNA and YNFKEQ. The CDR3 loop spans 18 amino acids. The CDR3 loop is CASSQDIRDRGRQETQYF. DNA of the CDR3: TGTGCCAGCAGCCAAGATATCAGGGACAGGGGTAGGCAAGAGACCCAGTACTTC.

In this sample, this clone turned up once. The chain uses TRBV5-4 and TRBJ1-2, with 9 bases that match TRBD1. The CDR3 extends over 14 amino acids. CDR1 and CDR2 from the germline V gene are SGHNT and YYREEE (reference sequence). The trim removed 4 bases at V and 8 bases at J, leaving 9 bases unmatched. The CDR3 DNA reads as TGTGCCAGCAGCGCCCCACAGGGGGCGTGGGGCTACACCTTC. It specifies CASSAPQGAWGYTF. The whole variable domain, filled in from reference TRBV5-4 and TRBJ1-2, reads ETGVTQSPTHLIKTRGQQVTLRCSSQSGHNTVSWYQQALGQGPQFIFQYYREEENGRGNFPPRFSGLQFPNYSSELNVNALELDDSALYLCASSAPQGAWGYTFGSGTRLTVV.

CDR3 in amino acids: CASSFWGRDRAYTEAFF. CDR3 nucleotide sequence: TGTGCCAGCAGCTTTTGGGGGAGGGACAGGGCGTATACTGAAGCTTTCTTT. The V call is TRBV13, the J call TRBJ1-1; TRBD1 matches at 9 bases. The trim removed 3 bases at V and 5 bases at J, leaving 13 bases unmatched. This CDR3 region has 17 residues. CDR1 PRHDT and CDR2 FYEKMQ come from the germline V gene (reference sequence). Full variable domain (outside the CDR3, taken from reference TRBV13 and TRBJ1-1): AAGVIQSPRHLIKEKRETATLKCYPIPRHDTVYWYQQGPGQDPQFLISFYEKMQSDKGSIPDRFSAQQFSDYHSELNMSSLELGDSALYFCASSFWGRDRAYTEAFFGQGTRLTVV.

The chain is built from TRBV7-7 and TRBJ1-1, with D hard to call. The length of the CDR3 is 13 residues. The germline CDR1 and CDR2 sequences are SSHAT and FNYEAQ (reference sequence). With 2 bases removed from V and 1 base from J, the gap between germline ends came to 5 bases. CDR3 DNA sequence: TGTGCCAGCAGCTTACGACAGAACACTGAAGCTTTCTTT. This encodes CASSLRQNTEAFF.

This CDR3 reads CATSDPGGTGSLNEQFF. The DNA of the CDR3 is TGTGCCACCAGTGATCCCGGCGGGACAGGGTCCCTCAATGAGCAGTTCTTC. The chain links TRBV24-1 to TRBJ2-1, with 9 nucleotides matching TRBD1. Germline V lookup: CDR1 KGHDR, CDR2 SFDVKD. V was pared by 3 bases and J by 6 bases, with 11 bases of the junction left unmatched. CDR3 length equals 17 residues.

J is TRBJ1-2 and V is TRBV27, with D possibly being TRBD1 (6 bases). CDR1 MNHEY and CDR2 SMNVEV come from the germline V gene (reference sequence). CDR3 length equals 13 residues. Trimming left V 8 bases short and J 5 bases short, with 15 bases between. DNA for the CDR3: TGTGCCAGCGGATCAGGGGTAGGGTATGGCTACACCTTC. Its protein product is CASGSGVGYGYTF.

The chain uses TRBV7-2 and TRBJ2-5; possibly TRBD2 for D (5 bases). With 3 bases removed from V and 9 bases from J, the gap between germline ends came to 14 bases. This CDR3 has 13 amino acids. CDR1 and CDR2 from the germline V gene are SGHTA and FQGNSA. CDR3: CASSLNGPAAQYF. The CDR3 DNA follows: TGTGCCAGCAGCTTGAACGGACCAGCGGCCCAGTACTTC.

This chain connects TRBV24-1 to TRBJ2-3; 10 bases map to TRBD2. This CDR3 contains 18 residues. Germline V gene sequence: CDR1 KGHDR, CDR2 SFDVKD. V dropped 3 bases and J dropped 7; count of bases not matched to a gene: 15. The CDR3 DNA reads as TGTGCCACCAGTGATGCGTCTCCCAGCACTAGCGGGGTTTATACGCAGTATTTT. It codes for CATSDASPSTSGVYTQYF.

This chain uses TRBV19 with TRBJ2-5; TRBD2 aligns across 7 bases. The germline gives CDR1 LNHDA, CDR2 SQIVND (reference sequence). V gave up 3 bases and J gave up 4 bases; unmatched junction bases: 5. The CDR3 has 14 residues. The CDR3 loop reads CASSMREGRETQYF. The CDR3 bases are TGTGCCAGTAGTATGAGGGAGGGGAGAGAGACCCAGTACTTC. The full variable domain, with the rest looked up from reference TRBV19 and TRBJ2-5, is DGGITQSPKYLFRKEGQNVTLSCEQNLNHDAMYWYRQDPGQGLRLIYYSQIVNDFQKGDIAEGYSVSREKKESFPLTVTSAQKNPTAFYLCASSMREGRETQYFGPGTRLLVL.

The V call is TRBV2, the J call TRBJ1-5; tentative D call: TRBD1 (5 bases). The CDR3 extends over 14 amino acids. V shed 4 bases and J shed 6 bases, with 13 bases lying between them. The germline CDR1 and CDR2 sequences are SNHLY and FYNNEI. The CDR3 here is CASSGPGKTQPQHF. CDR3 DNA sequence: TGTGCCAGCAGTGGTCCAGGGAAGACTCAGCCCCAGCATTTT.

J is TRBJ1-1 and V is TRBV29-1; a weak D match, TRBD1 (6 bases). The V gene lost 1 base and the J gene lost 2 bases, with 11 bases spanning the gap. Germline CDR1 SQVTM, CDR2 ANQGSEA. This CDR3 is built from 14 residues. The CDR3 sequence is CSVEVRTVNTEAFF. CDR3 sequence (DNA): TGCAGCGTTGAAGTCCGGACAGTTAACACTGAAGCTTTCTTT.